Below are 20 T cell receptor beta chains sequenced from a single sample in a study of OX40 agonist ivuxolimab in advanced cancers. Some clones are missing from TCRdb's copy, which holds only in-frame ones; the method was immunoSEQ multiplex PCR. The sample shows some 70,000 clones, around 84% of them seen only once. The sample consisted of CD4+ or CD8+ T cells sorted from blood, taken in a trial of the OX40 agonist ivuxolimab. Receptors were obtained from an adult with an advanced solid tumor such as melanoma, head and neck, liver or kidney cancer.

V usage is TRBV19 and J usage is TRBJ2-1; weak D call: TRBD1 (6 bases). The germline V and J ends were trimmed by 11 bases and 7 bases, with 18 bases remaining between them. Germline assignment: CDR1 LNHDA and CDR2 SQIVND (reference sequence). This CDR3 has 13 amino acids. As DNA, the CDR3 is TGTGCCGTCAGCAGAGGGGGTCCTAATGAGCAGTTCTTC. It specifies CAVSRGGPNEQFF.

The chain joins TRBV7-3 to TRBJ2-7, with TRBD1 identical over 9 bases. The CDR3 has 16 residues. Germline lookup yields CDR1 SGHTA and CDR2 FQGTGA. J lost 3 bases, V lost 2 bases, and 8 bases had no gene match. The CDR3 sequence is CASSLGRTGEYYEQYV. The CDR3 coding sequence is TGTGCCAGCAGCTTAGGGCGGACAGGGGAGTACTACGAGCAGTACGTC.

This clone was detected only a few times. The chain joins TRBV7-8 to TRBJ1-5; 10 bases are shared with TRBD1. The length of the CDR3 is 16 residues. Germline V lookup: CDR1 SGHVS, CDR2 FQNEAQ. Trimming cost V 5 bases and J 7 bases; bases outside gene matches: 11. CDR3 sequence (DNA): TGTGCCAGCAGCCAGCAAGACAGGGGGCTTGAGCAGCCCCAGCATTTT. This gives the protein CASSQQDRGLEQPQHF.

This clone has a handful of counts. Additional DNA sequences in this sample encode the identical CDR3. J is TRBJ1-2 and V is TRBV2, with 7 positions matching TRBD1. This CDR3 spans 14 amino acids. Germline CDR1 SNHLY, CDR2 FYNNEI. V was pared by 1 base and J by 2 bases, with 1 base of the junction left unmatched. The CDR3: CASSEDRGNYGYTF. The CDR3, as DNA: TGTGCCAGCAGTGAAGACAGGGGAAACTATGGCTACACCTTC.

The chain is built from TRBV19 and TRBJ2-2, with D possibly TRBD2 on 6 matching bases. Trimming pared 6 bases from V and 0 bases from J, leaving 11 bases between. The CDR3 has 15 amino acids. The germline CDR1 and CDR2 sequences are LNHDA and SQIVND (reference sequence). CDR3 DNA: TGTGCCAGTAGGGGGACTGGCGCGAACACCGGGGAGCTGTTTTTT. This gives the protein CASRGTGANTGELFF.

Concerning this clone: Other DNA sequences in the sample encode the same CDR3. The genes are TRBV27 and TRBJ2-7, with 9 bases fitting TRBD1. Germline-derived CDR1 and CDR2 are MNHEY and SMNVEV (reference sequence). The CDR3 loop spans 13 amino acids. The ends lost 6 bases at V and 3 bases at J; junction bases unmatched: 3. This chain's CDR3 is CASSGQGSYEQYF. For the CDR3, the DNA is TGTGCCAGCAGCGGACAGGGGAGCTACGAGCAGTACTTC.

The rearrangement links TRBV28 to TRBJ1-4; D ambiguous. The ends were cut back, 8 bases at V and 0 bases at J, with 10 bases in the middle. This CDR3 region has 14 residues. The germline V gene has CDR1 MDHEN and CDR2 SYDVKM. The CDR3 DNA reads TGTGCCAGCTCGCCAGGTCCAACTAATGAAAAACTGTTTTTT. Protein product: CASSPGPTNEKLFF.

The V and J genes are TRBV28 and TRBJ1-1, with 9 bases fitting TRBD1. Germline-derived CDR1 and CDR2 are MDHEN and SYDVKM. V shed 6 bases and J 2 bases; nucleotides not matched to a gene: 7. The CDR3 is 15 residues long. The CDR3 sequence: CASRSGTGPNTEAFF. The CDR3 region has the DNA TGTGCCAGCAGGTCCGGGACAGGGCCAAACACTGAAGCTTTCTTT.

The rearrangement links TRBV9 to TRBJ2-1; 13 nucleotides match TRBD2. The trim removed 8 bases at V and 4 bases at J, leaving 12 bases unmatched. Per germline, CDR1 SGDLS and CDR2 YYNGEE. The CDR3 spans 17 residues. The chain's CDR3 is CASAGLAGAVNYNEQFF. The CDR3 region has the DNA TGTGCCAGTGCTGGACTAGCGGGGGCTGTGAATTACAATGAGCAGTTCTTC.

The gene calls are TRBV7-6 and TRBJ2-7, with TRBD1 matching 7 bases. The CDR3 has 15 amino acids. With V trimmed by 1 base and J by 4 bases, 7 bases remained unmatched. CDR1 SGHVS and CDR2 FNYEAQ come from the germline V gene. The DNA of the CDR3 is TGTGCCAGCAGCTTAGATGGTGTCAGGGGGTACGAGCAGTACTTC. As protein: CASSLDGVRGYEQYF.

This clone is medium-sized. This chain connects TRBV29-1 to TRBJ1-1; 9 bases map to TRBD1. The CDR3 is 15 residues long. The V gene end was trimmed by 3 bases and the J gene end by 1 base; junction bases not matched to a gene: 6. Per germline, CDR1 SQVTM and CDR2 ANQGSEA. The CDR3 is CSVDPKDRGNTEAFF. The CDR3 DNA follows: TGCAGCGTTGACCCGAAGGACAGGGGGAACACTGAAGCTTTCTTT.

CDR3 amino acids: CASRGGGGQPQHF. In DNA form, the CDR3 reads TGTGCCAGCAGAGGGGGCGGCGGTCAGCCCCAGCATTTT. The genes are TRBV2 and TRBJ1-5, with 7 bases lining up with TRBD1. J lost 6 bases, V lost 6 bases, and 5 bases had no gene match. CDR1 is SNHLY and CDR2 is FYNNEI in the germline V gene. There are 13 residues in the CDR3.

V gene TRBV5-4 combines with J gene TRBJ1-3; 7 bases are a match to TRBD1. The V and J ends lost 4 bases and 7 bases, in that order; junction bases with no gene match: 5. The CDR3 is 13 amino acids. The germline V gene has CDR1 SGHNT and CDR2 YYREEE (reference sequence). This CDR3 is CASSDRAANTIYF. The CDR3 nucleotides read TGTGCCAGCAGCGACAGGGCGGCGAACACCATATATTTT.

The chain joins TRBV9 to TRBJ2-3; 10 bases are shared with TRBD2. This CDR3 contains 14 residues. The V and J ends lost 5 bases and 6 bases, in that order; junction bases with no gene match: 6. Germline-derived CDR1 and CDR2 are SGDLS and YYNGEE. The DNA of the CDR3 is TGTGCCAGCAGTCCTAGCGGGGGCCCGGATACGCAGTATTTT. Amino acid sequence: CASSPSGGPDTQYF.

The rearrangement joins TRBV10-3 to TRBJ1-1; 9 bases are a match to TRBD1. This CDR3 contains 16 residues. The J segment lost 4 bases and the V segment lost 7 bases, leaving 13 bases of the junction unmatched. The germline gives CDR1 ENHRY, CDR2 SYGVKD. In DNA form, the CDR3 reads TGTGCCATCAAAGTCCCGGGACAGGGAGTAGGCACTGAAGCTTTCTTT. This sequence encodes CAIKVPGQGVGTEAFF.

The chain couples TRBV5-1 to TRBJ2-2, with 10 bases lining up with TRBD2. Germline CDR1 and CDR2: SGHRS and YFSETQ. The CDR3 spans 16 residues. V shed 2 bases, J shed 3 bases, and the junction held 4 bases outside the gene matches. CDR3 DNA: TGCGCCAGCAGCTTTCTAGCGGGGGAGGACACCGGGGAGCTGTTTTTT. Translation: CASSFLAGEDTGELFF.

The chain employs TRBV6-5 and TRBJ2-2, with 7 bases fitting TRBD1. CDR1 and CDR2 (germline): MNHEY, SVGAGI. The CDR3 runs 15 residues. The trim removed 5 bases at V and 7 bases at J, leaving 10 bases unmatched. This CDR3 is CASSQTGLGGGELFF. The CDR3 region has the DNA TGTGCCAGCAGTCAGACAGGGCTAGGCGGCGGGGAGCTGTTTTTT.

The CDR3 region has the DNA TGTGCCAGCAGCCAACGCGCTAGCGGGAGCACAGATACGCAGTATTTT. Translated: CASSQRASGSTDTQYF. V is TRBV4-2 and J is TRBJ2-3; 8 bases match TRBD2. V shed 2 bases and J 0 bases; nucleotides not matched to a gene: 4. The CDR3 covers 16 residues. Germline-derived CDR1 and CDR2 are LGHNA and YNFKEQ.

The CDR3 region is CASSLRDSTDTQYF. CDR3 coding DNA: TGCGCCAGCAGCTTGCGGGATAGCACAGATACGCAGTATTTT. The chain joins TRBV5-1 to TRBJ2-3, with D possibly matching TRBD2 (5 bases). The V and J ends lost 1 base and 0 bases respectively, with 6 bases between them. Germline assignment: CDR1 SGHRS and CDR2 YFSETQ. The CDR3 spans 14 residues. The full variable domain, with the rest looked up from reference TRBV5-1 and TRBJ2-3, is KAGVTQTPRYLIKTRGQQVTLSCSPISGHRSVSWYQQTPGQGLQFLFEYFSETQRNKGNFPGRFSGRQFSNSRSEMNVSTLELGDSALYLCASSLRDSTDTQYFGPGTRLTVL.

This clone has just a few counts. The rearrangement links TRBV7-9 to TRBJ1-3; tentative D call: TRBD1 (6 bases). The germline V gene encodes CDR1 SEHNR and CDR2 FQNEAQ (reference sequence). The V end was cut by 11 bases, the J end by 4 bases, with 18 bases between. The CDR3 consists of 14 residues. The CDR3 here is CAGARGATGNTIYF. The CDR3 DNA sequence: TGTGCCGGGGCCCGGGGGGCCACCGGAAACACCATATATTTT. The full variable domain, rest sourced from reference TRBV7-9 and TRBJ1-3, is DTGVSQNPRHKITKRGQNVTFRCDPISEHNRLYWYRQTLGQGPEFLTYFQNEAQLEKSRLLSDRFSAERPKGSFSTLEIQRTEQGDSAMYLCAGARGATGNTIYFGEGSWLTVV.